This T cell receptor (beta chain) was obtained from a study of blood T cell repertoires in COVID-19. As for the study in general: Donors in the United States, Italy and Spain gave samples during acute or convalescent COVID-19.

Measured with immunoSEQ multiplex PCR; TCRdb has only the in-frame clones, and not every one. The sample has tens of thousands of clones, about 88% seen once; the top ten hold 10%. This clone was recorded once. This CDR3 comprises 16 residues. The V gene's germline CDR1 is LGHNA and CDR2 YNFKEQ. J gave up 9 bases and V 0 bases, and 7 bases lay outside the gene matches. The clonotype originates from a woman aged 40 to 50 who had recovered from COVID-19. J is TRBJ2-7 and V is TRBV4-2, with 14 bases matching TRBD2. The sample consisted of PBMCs or T cells enriched from blood (not recorded which). The CDR3 loop is CASSQDRGLAGVVQYF. The CDR3 DNA is TGTGCCAGCAGCCAAGATAGGGGACTAGCGGGGGTGGTGCAGTACTTC.